Described below is a single T cell receptor beta chain sequence and its context. Antigen specificity is unknown. 13 Jbeta primers and 60 Vbeta primers were used for the PCR. Repertoires were generated with immunoSEQ multiplex PCR, while TCRdb's copy carries only in-frame clones and drops some. The data contain about 120,000 clones, about 79% of them singletons. The data belong to a study of cytomegalovirus exposure and HLA in healthy donors. On the study more broadly: In an early release, HLA-typed donors contributed 80 million to 95 million unique TCR sequences. The study placed less than 90% of its roughly 430 genotyped donors in the Caucasian-associated ancestry cluster. General observations from the study: Reports indicated that the classifier achieved high specificity and sensitivity in diagnosing cytomegalovirus status.

The CDR3 consists of 14 residues. V dropped 7 bases and J dropped 0 bases, with 12 bases sitting between them. Germline V gives CDR1 SGHNT, CDR2 YYREEE (reference sequence). This receptor was identified in a woman aged 50 to 60 in good health and CMV-seronegative. The sample was PBMCs. This chain joins TRBV5-4 and TRBJ2-3; maybe TRBD1 (6 bases). CDR3 loop: CASSPDSSTDTQYF. CDR3 nucleotides: TGTGCCAGCTCCCCGGACAGTAGCACAGATACGCAGTATTTT. Based on the CDR3 plus reference TRBV5-4 and TRBJ2-3, the full variable domain is ETGVTQSPTHLIKTRGQQVTLRCSSQSGHNTVSWYQQALGQGPQFIFQYYREEENGRGNFPPRFSGLQFPNYSSELNVNALELDDSALYLCASSPDSSTDTQYFGPGTRLTVL.